This is a list of T cell receptor beta chains from one sample in a study of patients and donors after allogeneic stem cell transplantation. Using its own MiXCR run on the RT-PCR reads, TCRdb lists one record per CDR3 protein. Of 25,000 to 30,000 distinct CDR3 sequences in the sample, about 8% were seen once. The sample comprised blood, either unsorted or a sorted T cell fraction (not recorded which). The origin of the receptors is a human donor who was either an allogeneic HSCT recipient or a stem cell or donor lymphocyte infusion donor (not recorded which). It is not recorded whose cells these are; they may come from a transplant donor. CDR3s include the opening cysteine and the closing phenylalanine or tryptophan. D genes are given only for firm matches. Rows give clone size only sometimes, using once, few, many, or a class for an expanded clone.

v_call,d_call,j_call,clone_size,cdr3_nt,cdr3_aa
TRBV2,TRBD2,TRBJ2-1,many,TGTGCCAGCAGTCCCCTAGGAGCGGGGGATCTCTACAATGAGCAGTTCTTC,CASSPLGAGDLYNEQFF
TRBV10-2,-,TRBJ1-6,-,TGCGCCAGCGGGCAGGGCAATTCACCCCTCCACTTT,CASGQGNSPLHF
TRBV4-1,-,TRBJ1-5,few,TGCGCCAGCAGCCAAGTTTGGAGTCAGCCCCAGCATTTT,CASSQVWSQPQHF
TRBV11-2,TRBD2,TRBJ2-1,many,TGTGCCAGCAGCCTACTAGCGGGATGGTCCTACAATGAGCAGTTCTTC,CASSLLAGWSYNEQFF
TRBV12-3/TRBV12-4,-,TRBJ2-1,many,TGTGCCAGCACCCCCAGGCGAAGCTCCTACAATGAGCAGTTCTTC,CASTPRRSSYNEQFF
TRBV14,TRBD2,TRBJ2-1,many,TGTGCCAGCAGCCAAGAGCGTAGCGGGAGGGGGCAGTTCTTC,CASSQERSGRGQFF
TRBV9,-,TRBJ1-4,few,TGTGCCAGCAGCGTCAACAGTCTTAATGAAAAACTGTTTTTT,CASSVNSLNEKLFF
TRBV19,TRBD2,TRBJ2-3,-,TGTGCCAGTAGTAGGGACTACCGCAGCACAGATACGCAGTATTTT,CASSRDYRSTDTQYF
TRBV13,-,TRBJ1-1,many,TGTGCCAGCCTCCGACTCACTGAAGCTTTCTTT,CASLRLTEAFF
TRBV2,-,TRBJ1-5,once,TGTGCCAGCAGGGTAACGGGAAATCAGCCCCAGCATTTT,CASRVTGNQPQHF
TRBV11-2,-,TRBJ1-1,many,TGTGCCAGCAGCTTAGTAGTTCGTACTGAAGCTTTCTTT,CASSLVVRTEAFF
TRBV20-1,TRBD1,TRBJ2-3,many,TGCACCCCAGGGGGCCTCGGCACAGATACGCAGTATTTT,CTPGGLGTDTQYF
TRBV29-1,TRBD1,TRBJ1-2,many,TGCAGCGTTGGGGTGATGGGACAGGGGGAATCGAACACCTTC,CSVGVMGQGESNTF
TRBV7-9,TRBD1,TRBJ1-1,many,TGTGCCAGCAGCTACGGACAGGGCGGTTCTGAAGCTTTCTTT,CASSYGQGGSEAFF
TRBV3-1,TRBD1,TRBJ2-7,many,TGTGCCAGCAGCCGAGCGATGACAGGGTCGAACTCCTACGAGCAGTACTTC,CASSRAMTGSNSYEQYF
TRBV10-3,TRBD2,TRBJ2-5,many,TGTGCCATCAGTCCCCTCGGGACTAGGGAAGAGACCCAGTACTTC,CAISPLGTREETQYF
TRBV7-9,-,TRBJ1-1,many,TGTGCCAGCACCCTCGGGGGGCAACTCACTGAAGCTTTCTTT,CASTLGGQLTEAFF
TRBV29-1,TRBD1,TRBJ2-3,few,TGCAGCGTTGACGACAGGGGGCTTGGCACAGATACGCAGTATTTT,CSVDDRGLGTDTQYF
TRBV7-3,-,TRBJ1-1,few,TGTGCCAGCAGCTTGTACGGCGGGGGGAACACTGAAGCTTTCTTT,CASSLYGGGNTEAFF
TRBV18,-,TRBJ2-2,few,TGTGCCAGCTCACCACTAAACACCGGGGAGCTGTTTTTT,CASSPLNTGELFF
TRBV27,-,TRBJ2-5,many,TGTGCCAGCAGTTCCCGGGGGGCCCCTCAAGAGACCCAGTACTTC,CASSSRGAPQETQYF
TRBV10-1,-,TRBJ2-5,many,TGCGCCAGCAGTGAGTCGTCAGGGGCCCAAGAGACCCAGTACTTC,CASSESSGAQETQYF
TRBV20-1,TRBD2,TRBJ2-1,many,TGCAGTGCTAGAGAGACTAGCGGGAGTGGCGATGAGCAGTTCTTC,CSARETSGSGDEQFF
TRBV5-4,TRBD1,TRBJ2-7,-,TGTGCCAGCAACTCGGGGGGGACAGGGGGCTCATACGAGCAGTACTTC,CASNSGGTGGSYEQYF
TRBV20-1,TRBD1,TRBJ2-7,few,TGCAGTGCTAGGGCCGGGACAGGGTACTCCTACGAGCAGTACTTC,CSARAGTGYSYEQYF
TRBV15,-,TRBJ2-1,-,TGTGCCACCAGCAGAGATCTAGACACCTGGGTGGTGCAGTTCTTC,CATSRDLDTWVVQFF
TRBV7-9,-,TRBJ1-1,-,TGTGCCAGCAGCTTTTACACTGAAGCTTTCTTT,CASSFYTEAFF
TRBV3-1,-,TRBJ1-1,many,TGTGCCAGCAGCCCTGGGAATGGACAGATCATGAACACTGAAGCTTTCTTT,CASSPGNGQIMNTEAFF
TRBV7-9,-,TRBJ2-3,-,TGTGCCAGCAGCTTCGGTATTGCGGGACAGAGCACAGATACGCAGTATTTT,CASSFGIAGQSTDTQYF
TRBV4-1,TRBD1,TRBJ2-4,many,TGCGCCAGCAGCCAAGATCAGGGACAGAGGGGTGGAAGAAACATTCAGTACTTC,CASSQDQGQRGGRNIQYF
TRBV5-5,-,TRBJ2-3,-,TGTGCCAGCAGTGCGACGCAGTATTTT,CASSATQYF
TRBV11-1,-,TRBJ2-1,-,TGTGCCAGCAGCTTAAGGGCTACACACCAGGGGCATGACAATGAGCAGTTCTTC,CASSLRATHQGHDNEQFF
TRBV6-1,TRBD1,TRBJ2-7,many,TGTGCCAGCAGCCGACAGGGGTCGTCCTACGAGCAGTACTTC,CASSRQGSSYEQYF
TRBV20-1,-,TRBJ2-7,-,TGCAGTGCTTGGCGGGGCACCTACGAGCAGTACTTC,CSAWRGTYEQYF
TRBV7-2,-,TRBJ1-1,many,TGTGCCAGCAGCTCAGCCGGGACCCAAGGAACTGAAGCTTTCTTT,CASSSAGTQGTEAFF
TRBV13,TRBD1,TRBJ2-7,hyperexpanded,TGTGCCAGCAGCTTAGCCAGGACAGGTCTCTCCTACGAGCAGTACTTC,CASSLARTGLSYEQYF
TRBV2,TRBD1,TRBJ1-5,few,TGTGCCAGCAGCAACGCCGGGACAGGGTGGGGTGTAGCTCAGCCCCAGCATTTT,CASSNAGTGWGVAQPQHF
TRBV5-1,TRBD1,TRBJ1-2,many,TGCGCCAGCAGCAACCCGGACAGGGACGGCTACACCTTC,CASSNPDRDGYTF
TRBV2,-,TRBJ1-6,-,TGTGCCAGCATTAGGGTACACCCCAATTCACCCCTCCACTTT,CASIRVHPNSPLHF
TRBV12-3/TRBV12-4,-,TRBJ2-5,many,TGTGCCAGCAGTTTGGTGGGAGCGTCCTACCAAGAGACCCAGTACTTC,CASSLVGASYQETQYF
TRBV27,-,TRBJ2-1,many,TGTGCCAGCAGTTCCCAAAACAATGAGCAGTTCTTC,CASSSQNNEQFF
TRBV9,-,TRBJ2-2,many,TGTGCCAGCAGCCCGACTATAGCTAGCAGGCGGACCGGGGAGCTGTTTTTT,CASSPTIASRRTGELFF
TRBV27,-,TRBJ2-1,-,TGTGCCAGCATCGTAAGCCCATCTAGCGTGGGTACTGAGCAGTTCTTC,CASIVSPSSVGTEQFF
TRBV7-9,TRBD2,TRBJ2-1,few,TGTGCCAGCAGCCCAAGGACTAGCGGAGATTACAATGAGCAGTTCTTC,CASSPRTSGDYNEQFF
TRBV20-1,-,TRBJ1-4,many,TGCAGTGCTAGGCGACACGTCGCGGGTGAAAAACTGTTTTTT,CSARRHVAGEKLFF
TRBV12-3/TRBV12-4,-,TRBJ2-5,many,TGTGCCAGCAGTTTAGAGCGGGGGCGACAGGGGACCCAGTACTTC,CASSLERGRQGTQYF
TRBV5-1,-,TRBJ2-5,few,TGCGCCAGCAGCCCCGGGACTCCCCAAGAGACCCAGTACTTC,CASSPGTPQETQYF
TRBV12-3/TRBV12-4,-,TRBJ1-1,many,TGTGCCAGCAGTTTAGAACTCAGAGTACAGAACACTGAAGCTTTCTTT,CASSLELRVQNTEAFF